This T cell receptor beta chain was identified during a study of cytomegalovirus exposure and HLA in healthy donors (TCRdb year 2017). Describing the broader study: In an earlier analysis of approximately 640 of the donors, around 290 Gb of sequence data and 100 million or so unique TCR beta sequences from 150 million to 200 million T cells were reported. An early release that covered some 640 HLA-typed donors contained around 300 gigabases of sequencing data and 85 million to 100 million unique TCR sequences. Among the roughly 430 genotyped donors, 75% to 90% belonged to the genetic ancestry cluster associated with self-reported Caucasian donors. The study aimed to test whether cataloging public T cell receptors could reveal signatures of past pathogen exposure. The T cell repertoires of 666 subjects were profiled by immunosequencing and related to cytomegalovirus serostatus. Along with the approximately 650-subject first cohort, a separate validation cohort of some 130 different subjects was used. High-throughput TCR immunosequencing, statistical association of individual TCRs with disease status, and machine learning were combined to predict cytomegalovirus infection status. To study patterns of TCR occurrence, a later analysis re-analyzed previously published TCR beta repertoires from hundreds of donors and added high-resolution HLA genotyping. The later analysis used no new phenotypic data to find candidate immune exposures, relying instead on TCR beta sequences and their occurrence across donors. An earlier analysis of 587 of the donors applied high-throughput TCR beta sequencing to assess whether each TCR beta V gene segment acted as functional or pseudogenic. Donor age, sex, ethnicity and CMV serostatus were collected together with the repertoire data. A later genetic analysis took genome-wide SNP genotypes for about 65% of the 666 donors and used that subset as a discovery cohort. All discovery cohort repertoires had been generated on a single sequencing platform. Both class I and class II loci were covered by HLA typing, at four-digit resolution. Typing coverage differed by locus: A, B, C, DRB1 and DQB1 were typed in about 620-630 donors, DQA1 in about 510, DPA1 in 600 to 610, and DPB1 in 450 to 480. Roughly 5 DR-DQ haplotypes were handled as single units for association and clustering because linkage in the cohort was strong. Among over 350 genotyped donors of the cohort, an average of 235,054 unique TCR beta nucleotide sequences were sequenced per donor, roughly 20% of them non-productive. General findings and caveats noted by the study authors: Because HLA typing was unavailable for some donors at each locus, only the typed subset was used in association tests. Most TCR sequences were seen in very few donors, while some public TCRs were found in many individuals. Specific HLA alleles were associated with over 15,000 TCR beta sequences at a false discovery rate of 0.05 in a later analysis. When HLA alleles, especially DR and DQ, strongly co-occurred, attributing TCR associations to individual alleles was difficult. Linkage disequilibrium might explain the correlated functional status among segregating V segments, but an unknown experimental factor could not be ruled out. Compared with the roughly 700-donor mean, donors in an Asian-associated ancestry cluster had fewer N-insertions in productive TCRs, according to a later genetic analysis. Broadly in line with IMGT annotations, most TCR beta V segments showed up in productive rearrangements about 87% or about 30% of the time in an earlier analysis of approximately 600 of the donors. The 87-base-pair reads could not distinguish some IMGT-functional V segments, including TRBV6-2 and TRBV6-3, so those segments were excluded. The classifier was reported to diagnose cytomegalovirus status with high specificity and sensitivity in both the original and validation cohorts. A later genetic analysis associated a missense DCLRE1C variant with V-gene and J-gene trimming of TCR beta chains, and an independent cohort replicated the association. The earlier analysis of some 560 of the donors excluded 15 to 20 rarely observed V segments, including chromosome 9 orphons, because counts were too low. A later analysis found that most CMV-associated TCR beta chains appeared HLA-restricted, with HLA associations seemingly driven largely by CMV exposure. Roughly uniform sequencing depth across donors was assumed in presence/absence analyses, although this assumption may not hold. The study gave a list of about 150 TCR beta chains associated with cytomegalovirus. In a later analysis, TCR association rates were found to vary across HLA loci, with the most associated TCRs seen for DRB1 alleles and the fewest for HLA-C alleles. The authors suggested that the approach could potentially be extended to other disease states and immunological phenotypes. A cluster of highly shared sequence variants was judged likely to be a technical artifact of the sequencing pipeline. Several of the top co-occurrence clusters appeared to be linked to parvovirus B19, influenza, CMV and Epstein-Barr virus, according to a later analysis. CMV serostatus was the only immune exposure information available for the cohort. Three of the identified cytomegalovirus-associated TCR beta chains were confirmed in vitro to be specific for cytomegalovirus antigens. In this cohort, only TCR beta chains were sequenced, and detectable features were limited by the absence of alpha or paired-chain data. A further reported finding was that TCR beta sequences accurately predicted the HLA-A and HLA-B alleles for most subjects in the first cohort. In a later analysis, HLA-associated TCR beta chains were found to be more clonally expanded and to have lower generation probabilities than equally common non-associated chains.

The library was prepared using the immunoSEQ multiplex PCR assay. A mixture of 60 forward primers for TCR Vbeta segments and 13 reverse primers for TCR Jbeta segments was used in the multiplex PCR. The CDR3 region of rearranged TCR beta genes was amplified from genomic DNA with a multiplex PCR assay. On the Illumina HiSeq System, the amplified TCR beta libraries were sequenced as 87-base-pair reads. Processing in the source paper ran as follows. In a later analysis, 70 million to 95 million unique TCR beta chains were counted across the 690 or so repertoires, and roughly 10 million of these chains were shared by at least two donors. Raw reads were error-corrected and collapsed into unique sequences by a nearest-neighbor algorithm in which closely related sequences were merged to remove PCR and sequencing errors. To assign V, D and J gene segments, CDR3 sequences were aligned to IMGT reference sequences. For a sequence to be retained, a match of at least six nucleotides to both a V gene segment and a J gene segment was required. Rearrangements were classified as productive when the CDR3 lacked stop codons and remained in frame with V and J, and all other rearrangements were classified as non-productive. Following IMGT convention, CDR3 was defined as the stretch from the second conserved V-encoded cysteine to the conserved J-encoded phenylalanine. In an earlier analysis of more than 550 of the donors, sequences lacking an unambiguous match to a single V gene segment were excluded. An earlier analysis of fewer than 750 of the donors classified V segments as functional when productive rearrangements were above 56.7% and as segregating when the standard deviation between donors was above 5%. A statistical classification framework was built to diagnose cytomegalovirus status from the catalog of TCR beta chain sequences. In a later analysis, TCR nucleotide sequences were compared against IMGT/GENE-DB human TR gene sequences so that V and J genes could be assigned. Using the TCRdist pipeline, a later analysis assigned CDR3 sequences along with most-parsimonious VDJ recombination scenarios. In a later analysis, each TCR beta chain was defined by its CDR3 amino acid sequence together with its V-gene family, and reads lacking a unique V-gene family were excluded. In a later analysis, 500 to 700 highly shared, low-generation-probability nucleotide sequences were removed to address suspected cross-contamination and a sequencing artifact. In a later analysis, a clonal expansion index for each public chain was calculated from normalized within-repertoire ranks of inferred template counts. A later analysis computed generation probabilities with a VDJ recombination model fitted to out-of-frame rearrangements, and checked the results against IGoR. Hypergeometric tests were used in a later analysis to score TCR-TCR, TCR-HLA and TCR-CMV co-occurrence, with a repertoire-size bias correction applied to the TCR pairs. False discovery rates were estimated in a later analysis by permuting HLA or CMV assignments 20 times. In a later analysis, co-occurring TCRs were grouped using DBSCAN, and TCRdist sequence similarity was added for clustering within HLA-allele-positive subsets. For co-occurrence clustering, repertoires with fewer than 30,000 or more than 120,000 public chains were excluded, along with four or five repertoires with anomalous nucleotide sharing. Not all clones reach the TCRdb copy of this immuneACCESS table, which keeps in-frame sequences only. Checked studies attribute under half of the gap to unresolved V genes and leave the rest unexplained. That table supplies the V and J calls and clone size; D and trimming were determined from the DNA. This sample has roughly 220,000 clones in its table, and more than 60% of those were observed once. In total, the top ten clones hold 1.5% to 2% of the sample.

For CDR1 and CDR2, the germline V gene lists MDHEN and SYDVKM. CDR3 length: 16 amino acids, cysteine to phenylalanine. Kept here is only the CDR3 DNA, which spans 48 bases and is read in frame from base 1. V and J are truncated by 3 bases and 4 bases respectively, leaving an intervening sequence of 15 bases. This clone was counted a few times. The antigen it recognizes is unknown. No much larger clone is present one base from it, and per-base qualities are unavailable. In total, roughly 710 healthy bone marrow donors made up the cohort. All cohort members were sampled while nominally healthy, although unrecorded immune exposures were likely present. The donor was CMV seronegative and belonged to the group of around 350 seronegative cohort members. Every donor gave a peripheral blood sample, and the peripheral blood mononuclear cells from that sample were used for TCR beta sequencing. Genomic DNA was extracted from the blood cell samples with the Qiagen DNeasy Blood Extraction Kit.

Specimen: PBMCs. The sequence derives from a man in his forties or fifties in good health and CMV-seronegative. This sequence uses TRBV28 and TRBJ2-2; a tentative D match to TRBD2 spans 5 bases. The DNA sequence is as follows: TGTGCCAGCAGTTTTGGAGGCACTTCGGGCACCGGGGAGCTGTTTTTT. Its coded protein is CASSFGGTSGTGELFF.